The source of this TCR beta chain is a study of blood T cell repertoires in COVID-19 (TCRdb year 2020). Turning to the overall study: The collaborator samples originated in the United States, Italy and Spain and spanned the acute and convalescent phases of COVID-19. The material from the prospective study consisted of cDNA or gDNA derived from T cells, B-cell-depleted T cells, or PBMCs. Deeply sampled blood TCRbeta repertoires from subjects exposed to, actively infected with, or recovered from COVID-19 were included in the dataset. A freely available public database, intended as a resource for researchers studying the immune response to SARS-CoV-2, is where the repertoires were released. Samples were obtained from the ongoing ImmuneRACE study (first 160 participants) and from over 1,000 subjects provided by 6 global collaborators. The sample metadata nearly always contained a de-identified subject ID, COVID-19 status, age in years and sex. Where available, HLA class I and class II types were taken from metadata supplied by the sample provider and were not determined by assay-based typing. Broad study findings and their caveats: Clinical and demographic metadata were provided uncurated, with the amount varying by source and participant.

Each collaborating institution followed its own protocols to collect whole blood in K2EDTA tubes. For TCRbeta analysis, collaborators shipped samples as frozen whole blood, isolated PBMCs, or DNA extracted from either of those sample types. This clone was picked up a small number of times. No antigen is known for it. Base-call qualities are not available, and no considerably larger clone is one nucleotide away. TCRbeta CDR3 regions were amplified from genomic DNA using the immunoSEQ Assay, a bias-controlled multiplex PCR. The original pipeline was this. The number of nucleated cells in each sample was estimated from the amplification of reference gene primers within the assay. To quantify the absolute abundance of each unique TCRbeta CDR3 rearrangement, sequence reads were collapsed and filtered. For each sample, productive Simpson clonality was calculated as the square root of Simpson's diversity index across productive rearrangements. The source is immuneACCESS, and TCRdb retained only in-frame sequences with V and J called. Part of the clones is not carried over; for the studies checked, unresolved V genes explain less than half of this, and the remainder is unexplained. V, J and clone size are those of that table, while D and trimming were read from the DNA. The sample table records roughly 97,000 clones; about 88% of these occur just once. 4% to 6% of the sample rests with the top ten.

The sequenced material came from peripheral blood. This TCR was sampled from a human donor in a cohort sampled during active COVID-19.

The CDR3 protein: CASSGASGRSNEQFF. The DNA sequence is TGTGCCAGCAGTGGGGCTAGCGGGAGAAGCAATGAGCAGTTCTTC. The sequence is built from TRBV28 and TRBJ2-1; 10 junctional bases match TRBD2. The CDR3, cysteine through phenylalanine, is 15 amino acids long. Only CDR3 DNA remains: 45 bases, in frame from the first base. V has 5 bases trimmed and J has 6 bases trimmed; junction bases matching no gene number 7. For CDR1 and CDR2, the germline V gene lists MDHEN and SYDVKM. Outside the CDR3, residues come from the reference TRBV28 and TRBJ2-1 proteins, so the full variable domain is: DVKVTQSSRYLVKRTGEKVFLECVQDMDHENMFWYRQDPGLGLRLIYFSYDVKMKEKGDIPEGYSVSREKKERFSLILESASTNQTSMYLCASSGASGRSNEQFFGPGTRLTVL.